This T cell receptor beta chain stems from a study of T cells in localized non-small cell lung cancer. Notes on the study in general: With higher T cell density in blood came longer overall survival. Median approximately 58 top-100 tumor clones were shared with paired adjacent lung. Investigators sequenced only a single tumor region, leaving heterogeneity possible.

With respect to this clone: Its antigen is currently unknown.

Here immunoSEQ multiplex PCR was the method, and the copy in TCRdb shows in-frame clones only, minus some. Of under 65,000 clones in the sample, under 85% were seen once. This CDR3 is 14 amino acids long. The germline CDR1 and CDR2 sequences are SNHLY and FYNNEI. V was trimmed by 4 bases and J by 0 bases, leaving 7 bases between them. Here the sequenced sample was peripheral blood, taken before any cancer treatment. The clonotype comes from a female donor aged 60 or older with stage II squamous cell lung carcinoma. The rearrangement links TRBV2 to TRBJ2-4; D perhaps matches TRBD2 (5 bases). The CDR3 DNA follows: TGTGCCAGCAGTGTTGGACTAGCCAAAAACATTCAGTACTTC. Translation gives CASSVGLAKNIQYF.